This passage covers 2 T cell receptor beta chains from one sample sequenced in a study of blood T cell repertoires in COVID-19. The table came from immunoSEQ multiplex PCR; TCRdb's copy has only in-frame clones and leaves some out. The sample includes 250,000 to 300,000 clones, about 88% seen only once; the top ten take around 12%. Sequenced: peripheral blood. All receptors come from a woman in her sixties with acute or convalescent COVID-19.

The rearrangement links TRBV28 to TRBJ2-5; D is possibly TRBD2 (5 bases). CDR1 and CDR2 from the germline V gene are MDHEN and SYDVKM. Trimming took 2 bases from V and 7 from J, leaving 11 bases between them. This CDR3 is built from 13 residues. The CDR3, as DNA: TGTGCCAGCAGTTTAGGCGGGCTGCCGACCCAGTACTTC. This codes for CASSLGGLPTQYF.

The rearrangement joins TRBV5-4 to TRBJ2-1; 9 bases are shared with TRBD1. The CDR3 spans 15 residues. Trimming cost V 2 bases and J 8 bases; bases outside gene matches: 8. Germline CDR1 reads SGHNT; CDR2 reads YYREEE (reference sequence). The CDR3 region is CASSFPGQGFHEQFF. The CDR3 nucleotides read TGTGCCAGCAGCTTTCCGGGACAGGGTTTTCATGAGCAGTTCTTC.